These 17 T cell receptor beta chains came from one sample sequenced in a study of T cell responses to AZD1222 COVID-19 vaccine. The protocol was immunoSEQ multiplex PCR, while the TCRdb copy is restricted to in-frame clones and leaves out a portion. The sample consists of about 140,000 clones, about 90% of them appearing once. The specimen was peripheral blood, collected 28 days after the second dose of the MenACWY control vaccine. The source is an adult who received the MenACWY meningococcal vaccine as a control.

About this clone itself: Its ends do not fully match the called genes, so a read error is possible. Other DNA sequences of this sample code for an identical CDR3. The chain recombines TRBV12-3 or TRBV12-4 with TRBJ2-1; 10 bases match TRBD2. The CDR3 runs 13 residues. CDR3 DNA sequence: TGTGCCAGCAGCTTAGCGGGAGGAAATGAGCAGTTCTTC. Protein product: CASSLAGGNEQFF.

This CDR3 reads CASSQGTGKGSDTQYF. As DNA, the CDR3 is TGCGCCAGCAGCCAAGGGACAGGCAAAGGTTCAGATACGCAGTATTTT. V gene TRBV4-3 combines with J gene TRBJ2-3, with TRBD1 identical over 7 bases. Trimming at V came to 1 base and at J to 4 bases, leaving 8 bases not matched to a gene. This CDR3 has 16 residues. CDR1 and CDR2 (germline): LGHNA, YSLEER.

This clone was counted only a few times. The chain has TRBV6-2 or TRBV6-3 and TRBJ2-7; D gene ambiguous. The CDR3 is 13 residues long. Germline values: CDR1 MNHEY, CDR2 SVGEGT. V was trimmed by 5 bases and J by 3 bases, leaving 11 bases between them. The chain's CDR3 is CASSRSQYYEQYF. The CDR3 DNA reads TGTGCCAGCAGTAGGTCGCAGTACTACGAGCAGTACTTC.

The chain has TRBV4-3 and TRBJ2-3; D perhaps matches TRBD2 (6 bases). This CDR3 region has 17 residues. Trimming pared 0 bases from V and 2 bases from J, leaving 15 bases between. Germline lookup yields CDR1 LGHNA and CDR2 YSLEER. The CDR3, as DNA: TGCGCCAGCAGCCAAGATGCGGGGCCGGACTACACAGATACGCAGTATTTT. This encodes CASSQDAGPDYTDTQYF.

In its sample, this clone was seen once. The V call is TRBV6-5, the J call TRBJ2-1, with 11 bases matching TRBD2. Germline values: CDR1 MNHEY, CDR2 SVGAGI. The V and J ends lost 5 bases and 8 bases, in that order; junction bases with no gene match: 8. The CDR3 contains 15 residues. The CDR3 DNA is TGTGCCAGCAGTATCGATAGCGGGAGGGCGGATGAGCAGTTCTTC. This codes for CASSIDSGRADEQFF.

The rearrangement links TRBV19 to TRBJ2-1; tentative D call: TRBD1 (5 bases). With 9 bases removed from V and 2 bases from J, the gap between germline ends came to 17 bases. Germline-derived CDR1 and CDR2 are LNHDA and SQIVND (reference sequence). The CDR3 has 15 amino acids. CDR3 coding DNA: TGTGCCAGCTCATCCAGGGCGTGGGCCTACAATGAGCAGTTCTTC. Residues: CASSSRAWAYNEQFF.

V is TRBV28 and J is TRBJ2-5, with 9 nucleotides matching TRBD2. The germline V gene has CDR1 MDHEN and CDR2 SYDVKM. CDR3 length: 15 amino acids. Germline trimming cut 6 bases from V and 5 bases from J; bases unmatched to any gene: 10. CDR3 sequence reads: CASSSSAGGEETQYF. The CDR3 DNA sequence: TGTGCCAGCAGCTCTAGTGCGGGGGGGGAGGAGACCCAGTACTTC.

This clone was found once. V and J are TRBV11-3 and TRBJ2-5; D uncertain. CDR1 is SGHNT, CDR2 YENEEA, per germline. Trimming cost V 5 bases and J 8 bases, with 18 bases left between them. The CDR3 extends over 14 amino acids. The CDR3 loop reads CASSPASDPNTQYF. DNA of the CDR3: TGTGCCAGCAGCCCCGCCAGCGACCCGAATACCCAGTACTTC. Full variable domain (rest looked up from reference TRBV11-3 and TRBJ2-5): EAGVVQSPRYKIIEKKQPVAFWCNPISGHNTLYWYLQNLGQGPELLIRYENEEAVDDSQLPKDRFSAERLKGVDSTLKIQPAELGDSAVYLCASSPASDPNTQYFGPGTRLLVL.

The chain joins TRBV27 to TRBJ1-4; 9 positions agree with TRBD1. V lost 10 bases to trimming and J lost 10 bases; unmatched junction nucleotides: 10. Germline lookup yields CDR1 MNHEY and CDR2 SMNVEV (reference sequence). The CDR3 runs 13 residues. CDR3 protein: CATGQGLVGKLFF. CDR3 DNA sequence: TGTGCCACTGGACAGGGGTTGGTTGGAAAACTGTTTTTT.

This clone was recorded once. This chain uses TRBV18 with TRBJ2-2; D unclear. Germline V CDR1 and CDR2: KGHSH, LQKENI. Trimming shortened V by 3 bases and J by 0 bases, and 5 bases separated the two germline ends. This CDR3 contains 14 residues. DNA for the CDR3: TGTGCCAGCTCACCTAGGGCGAACACCGGGGAGCTGTTTTTT. Amino acids: CASSPRANTGELFF.

This chain links TRBV18 with TRBJ2-7; either TRBD1 or TRBD2 may supply D (5 bases each). The V end was cut by 6 bases, the J end by 0 bases, with 12 bases between. The CDR3 contains 14 residues. Per the germline V gene, CDR1 is KGHSH and CDR2 is LQKENI. The CDR3 DNA sequence: TGTGCCAGCTCGTCGGGACGGAGCTCCTACGAGCAGTACTTC. It yields the protein CASSSGRSSYEQYF.

The rearrangement joins TRBV6-1 to TRBJ1-6, with 7 positions matching TRBD1. After removal of 2 bases from V and 5 bases from J, the junction contained 9 bases not matched to a gene. This CDR3 has 17 amino acids. Per germline, CDR1 MNHNS and CDR2 SASEGT. CDR3 nucleotide sequence: TGTGCCAGCAGTGAACCCAGGACAGGTATACATAATTCACCCCTCCACTTT. It codes for CASSEPRTGIHNSPLHF.

The CDR3 bases are TGTGCCAGCAGTTCCCCGGGACGGCCCTACGAGCAGTACTTC. Its protein product is CASSSPGRPYEQYF. The V call is TRBV27, the J call TRBJ2-7; D possibly matches TRBD1 or TRBD2 (5 bases each). CDR3 length: 14 amino acids. V was shortened by 4 bases and J by 2 bases, with 12 bases between the two germline ends. Germline V CDR1 and CDR2: MNHEY, SMNVEV (reference sequence).

This clone was observed a handful of times. V is TRBV27 and J is TRBJ1-6, with D possibly TRBD1 on 5 matching bases. CDR1 is MNHEY, CDR2 SMNVEV, per germline (reference sequence). Trimming stripped 0 bases from V and 7 bases from J, with 7 bases between. The CDR3 covers 14 residues. The CDR3 bases are TGTGCCAGCAGTTTATCGGGGGGAAATTCACCCCTCCACTTT. Translating it yields CASSLSGGNSPLHF.

The genes are TRBV19 and TRBJ1-2; TRBD1 matches 9 bases. Germline V lookup: CDR1 LNHDA, CDR2 SQIVND (reference sequence). The CDR3 sequence is 13 residues long. V trimming: 3 bases; J trimming: 7 bases; junction bases outside the gene matches: 3. DNA for the CDR3: TGTGCCAGTAGTATGGCGGACAGGGGTGGCTACACCTTC. This sequence encodes CASSMADRGGYTF.

V gene TRBV5-6 combines with J gene TRBJ2-3, with TRBD1 matching 8 bases. Germline CDR1 SGHDT, CDR2 YYEEEE. V was pared by 6 bases and J by 7 bases, with 19 bases of the junction left unmatched. The CDR3 length is 17 residues. The CDR3 coding sequence is TGTGCCAGCACCTTCGGACAGGGAAACCCCCGACGAAATACGCAGTATTTT. This translates into CASTFGQGNPRRNTQYF.

In its sample, this clone was seen once. This rearrangement joins TRBV13 to TRBJ2-7; 7 nucleotides align to TRBD1. The CDR3 length is 13 residues. Trimming took 2 bases from V and 3 from J; bases not matched to a gene: 1. Germline-derived CDR1 and CDR2 are PRHDT and FYEKMQ (reference sequence). CDR3 in amino acids: CASSLRDSYEQYF. The CDR3 bases are TGTGCCAGCAGCTTAAGGGACAGCTACGAGCAGTACTTC.